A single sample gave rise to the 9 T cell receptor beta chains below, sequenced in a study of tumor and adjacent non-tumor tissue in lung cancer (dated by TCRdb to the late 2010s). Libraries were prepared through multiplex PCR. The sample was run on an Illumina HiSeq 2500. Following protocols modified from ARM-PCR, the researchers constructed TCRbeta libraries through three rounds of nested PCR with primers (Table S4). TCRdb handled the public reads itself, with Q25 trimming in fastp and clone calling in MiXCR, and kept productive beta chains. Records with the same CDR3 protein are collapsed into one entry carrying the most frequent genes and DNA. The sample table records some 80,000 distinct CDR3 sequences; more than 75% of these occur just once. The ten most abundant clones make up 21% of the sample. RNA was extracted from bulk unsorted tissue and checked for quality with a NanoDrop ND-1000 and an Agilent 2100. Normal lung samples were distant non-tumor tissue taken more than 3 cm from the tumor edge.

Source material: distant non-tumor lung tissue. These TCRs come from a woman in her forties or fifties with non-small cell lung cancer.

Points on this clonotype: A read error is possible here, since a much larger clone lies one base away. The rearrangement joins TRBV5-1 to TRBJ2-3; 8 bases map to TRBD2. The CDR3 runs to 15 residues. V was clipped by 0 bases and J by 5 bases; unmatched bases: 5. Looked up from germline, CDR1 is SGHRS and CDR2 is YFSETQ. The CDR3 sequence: CASSLEAGDQDTQYF. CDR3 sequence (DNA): TGCGCCAGCAGCTTGGAAGCGGGAGACCAAGATACGCAGTATTTT.

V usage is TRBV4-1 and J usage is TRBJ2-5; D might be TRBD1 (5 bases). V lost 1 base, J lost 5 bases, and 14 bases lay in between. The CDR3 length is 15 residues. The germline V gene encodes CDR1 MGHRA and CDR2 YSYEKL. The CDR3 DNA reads TGCGCCAGCAGCCAAGCGGAACAGGATGTTGAGACCCAGTACTTC. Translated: CASSQAEQDVETQYF.

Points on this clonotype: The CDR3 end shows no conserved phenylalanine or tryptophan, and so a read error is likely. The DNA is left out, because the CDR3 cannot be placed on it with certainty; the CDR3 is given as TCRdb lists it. This CDR3 is CASSQQGGNTEAIS. This sequence joins TRBV4-2 and TRBJ1-1; TRBD1 is the table's D call, not checked against the DNA. The CDR3 is 14 amino acids long, termini counted. Germline assignment: CDR1 LGHNA and CDR2 YNFKEQ.

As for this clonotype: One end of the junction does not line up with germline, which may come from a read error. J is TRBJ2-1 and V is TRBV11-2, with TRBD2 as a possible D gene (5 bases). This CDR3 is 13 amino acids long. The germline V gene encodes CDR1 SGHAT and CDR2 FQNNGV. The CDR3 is CVSSLADNNEQFF. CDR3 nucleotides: TGTGTCAGCAGCCTAGCAGACAACAATGAGCAGTTCTTC.

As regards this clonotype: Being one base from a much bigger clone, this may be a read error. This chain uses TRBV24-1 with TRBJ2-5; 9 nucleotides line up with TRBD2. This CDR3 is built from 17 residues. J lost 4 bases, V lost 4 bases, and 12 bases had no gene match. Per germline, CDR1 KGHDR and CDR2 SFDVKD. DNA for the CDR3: TGTGCCACCAGTGACCCCCCCGGGATTAGCGGGAGAGAGACCCAGTACTTC. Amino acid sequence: CATSDPPGISGRETQYF.

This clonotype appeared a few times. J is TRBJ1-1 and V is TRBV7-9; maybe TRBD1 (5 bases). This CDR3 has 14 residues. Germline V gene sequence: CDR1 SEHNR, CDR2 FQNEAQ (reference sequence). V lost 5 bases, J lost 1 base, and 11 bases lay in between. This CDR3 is CASSRGTANTEAFF. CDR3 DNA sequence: TGTGCCAGCAGCCGAGGGACGGCGAACACTGAAGCTTTCTTT.

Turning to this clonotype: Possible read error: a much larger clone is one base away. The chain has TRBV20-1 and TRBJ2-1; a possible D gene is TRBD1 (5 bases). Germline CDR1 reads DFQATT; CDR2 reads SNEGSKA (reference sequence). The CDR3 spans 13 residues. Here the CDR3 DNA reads TGCACCGCCCCAAGGGGCGTCTACAATGAGCAGTTCTTC. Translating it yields CTAPRGVYNEQFF.

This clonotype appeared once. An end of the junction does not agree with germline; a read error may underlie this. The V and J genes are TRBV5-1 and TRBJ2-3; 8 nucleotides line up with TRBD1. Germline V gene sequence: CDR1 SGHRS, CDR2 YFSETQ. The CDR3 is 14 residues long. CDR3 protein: CASSHGQGGYTQYF. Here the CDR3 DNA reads TGCGCCAGCAGCCATGGACAGGGAGGATATACGCAATATTTT.

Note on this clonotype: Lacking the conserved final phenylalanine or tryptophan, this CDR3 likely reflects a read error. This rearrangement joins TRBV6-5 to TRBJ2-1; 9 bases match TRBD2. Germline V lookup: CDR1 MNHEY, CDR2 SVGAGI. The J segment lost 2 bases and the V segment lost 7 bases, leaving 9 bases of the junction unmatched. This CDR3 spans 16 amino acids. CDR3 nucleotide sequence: TGTGCCAGCAATATTAGCGGGAGTAAGACCTACAATGAGCAGTTCTCC. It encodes CASNISGSKTYNEQFS.